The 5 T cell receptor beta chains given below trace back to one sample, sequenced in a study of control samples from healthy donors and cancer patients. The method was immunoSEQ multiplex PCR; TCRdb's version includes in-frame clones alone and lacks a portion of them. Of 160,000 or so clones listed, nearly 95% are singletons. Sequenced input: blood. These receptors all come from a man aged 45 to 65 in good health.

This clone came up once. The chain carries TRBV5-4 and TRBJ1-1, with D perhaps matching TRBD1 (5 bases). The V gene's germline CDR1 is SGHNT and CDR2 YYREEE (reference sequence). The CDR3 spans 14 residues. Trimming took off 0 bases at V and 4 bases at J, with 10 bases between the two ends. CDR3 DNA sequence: TGTGCCAGCAGCTTGGGAGGGGTTGGCACTGAAGCTTTCTTT. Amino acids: CASSLGGVGTEAFF.

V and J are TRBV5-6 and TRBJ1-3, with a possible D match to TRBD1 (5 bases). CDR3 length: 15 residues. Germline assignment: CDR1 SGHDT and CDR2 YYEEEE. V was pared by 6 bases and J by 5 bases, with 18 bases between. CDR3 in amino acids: CASNTPGEKRNTIYF. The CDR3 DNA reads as TGTGCCAGCAACACCCCGGGGGAGAAGAGAAACACCATATATTTT.

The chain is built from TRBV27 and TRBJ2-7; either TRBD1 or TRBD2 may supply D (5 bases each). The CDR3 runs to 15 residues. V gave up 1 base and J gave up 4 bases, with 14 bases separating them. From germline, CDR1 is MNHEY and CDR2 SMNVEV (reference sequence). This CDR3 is CASSLLRAGSYEQYF. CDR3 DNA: TGTGCCAGCAGTTTATTGAGGGCAGGGAGTTACGAGCAGTACTTC.

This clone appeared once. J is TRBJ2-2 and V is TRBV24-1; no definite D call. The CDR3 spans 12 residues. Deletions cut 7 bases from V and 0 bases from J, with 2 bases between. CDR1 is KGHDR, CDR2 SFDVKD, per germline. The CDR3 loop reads CATRTNTGELFF. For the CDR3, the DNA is TGTGCCACCAGGACGAACACCGGGGAGCTGTTTTTT.

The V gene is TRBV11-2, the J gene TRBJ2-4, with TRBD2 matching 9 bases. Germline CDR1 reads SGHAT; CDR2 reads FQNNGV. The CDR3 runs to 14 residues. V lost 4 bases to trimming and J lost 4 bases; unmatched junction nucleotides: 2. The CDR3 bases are TGTGCCAGCAGCTCTACTAGCGGGAAAAACATTCAGTACTTC. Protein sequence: CASSSTSGKNIQYF. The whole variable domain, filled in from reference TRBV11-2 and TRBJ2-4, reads EAGVAQSPRYKIIEKRQSVAFWCNPISGHATLYWYQQILGQGPKLLIQFQNNGVVDDSQLPKDRFSAERLKGVDSTLKIQPAKLEDSAVYLCASSSTSGKNIQYFGAGTRLSVL.